Following are 14 T cell receptor beta chains from one sample sequenced in a study of blood T cell repertoires in COVID-19. Repertoires were generated with immunoSEQ multiplex PCR, while TCRdb's copy carries only in-frame clones and drops some. The table records roughly 360,000 clones, about four fifths of them present only once. Sequenced: peripheral blood. The receptors come from a human donor with acute or convalescent COVID-19. The donor label of this sample is uncertain.

The chain employs TRBV5-1 and TRBJ1-3, with 9 positions matching TRBD1. This CDR3 spans 17 amino acids. Trimming at V came to 4 bases and at J to 1 base, leaving 9 bases not matched to a gene. Germline V gene lookup returns CDR1 SGHRS and CDR2 YFSETQ. The CDR3 DNA sequence: TGCGCCAGCAGCCAAGGGACAGGGATTGTGTCTGGAAACACCATATATTTT. This encodes CASSQGTGIVSGNTIYF.

The chain is built from TRBV18 and TRBJ1-1; weak D call: TRBD1 (6 bases). This CDR3 has 15 amino acids. Germline loops: CDR1 KGHSH, CDR2 LQKENI. Trimming cost V 1 base and J 1 base, with 10 bases left between them. The CDR3 loop is CASSPLGQPNTEAFF. The CDR3 DNA follows: TGTGCCAGCTCACCACTCGGACAGCCGAACACTGAAGCTTTCTTT.

The chain links TRBV4-2 to TRBJ2-1; 13 bases line up with TRBD2. The CDR3 extends over 16 amino acids. Germline-derived CDR1 and CDR2 are LGHNA and YNFKEQ. With 3 bases clipped from V and 4 bases from J, the junction kept 3 bases outside the gene matches. CDR3 bases: TGTGCCAGCAGCCACAGGACTAGCGGGAGTTACAATGAGCAGTTCTTC. This translates into CASSHRTSGSYNEQFF.

This chain joins TRBV30 and TRBJ2-1, with a possible D match to TRBD2 (5 bases). CDR3 length: 12 amino acids. Germline V gives CDR1 GTSNPN, CDR2 SVGIG (reference sequence). The ends were cut back, 4 bases at V and 12 bases at J, with 16 bases in the middle. The CDR3 here is CAWTLGGSAQFF. The CDR3 region has the DNA TGTGCCTGGACCCTGGGCGGGTCCGCGCAGTTCTTC.

The chain couples TRBV5-5 to TRBJ1-1; D call uncertain. V was shortened by 4 bases and J by 1 base, with 17 bases between the two germline ends. Germline CDR1 and CDR2: SGHKS and YYEKEE (reference sequence). This CDR3 is built from 16 residues. CDR3 loop: CASSPNPRVPNTEAFF. CDR3 nucleotide sequence: TGTGCCAGCAGCCCAAACCCCCGGGTCCCGAACACTGAAGCTTTCTTT.

This sequence joins TRBV7-9 and TRBJ2-2, with a weak D call TRBD1 (5 bases). The V end was cut by 1 base, the J end by 0 bases, with 6 bases between. Germline V gene data show CDR1 as SEHNR and CDR2 as FQNEAQ (reference sequence). CDR3 length: 15 amino acids. The CDR3 nucleotides read TGTGCCAGCAGCTTAGGACAGCCGAACACCGGGGAGCTGTTTTTT. Translation: CASSLGQPNTGELFF. Looking up the rest from reference TRBV7-9 and TRBJ2-2 gives the full variable domain: DTGVSQNPRHKITKRGQNVTFRCDPISEHNRLYWYRQTLGQGPEFLTYFQNEAQLEKSRLLSDRFSAERPKGSFSTLEIQRTEQGDSAMYLCASSLGQPNTGELFFGEGSRLTVL.

The chain combines TRBV7-2 with TRBJ2-7, with TRBD1 matching 10 bases. Germline assignment: CDR1 SGHTA and CDR2 FQGNSA. The CDR3 is 16 residues long. Germline trimming cut 6 bases from V and 5 bases from J; bases unmatched to any gene: 13. The CDR3 spells CASRPGTGVHRNEQYF. CDR3 DNA: TGTGCCAGCAGGCCCGGGACAGGGGTTCATAGGAACGAGCAGTACTTC.

The table lists this clone with a few counts. The rearrangement joins TRBV11-2 to TRBJ2-3; 8 bases fit TRBD2. Germline V CDR1 and CDR2: SGHAT, FQNNGV. This CDR3 region has 16 residues. V dropped 4 bases and J dropped 3; count of bases not matched to a gene: 9. The CDR3 is CASSSYGRGGTDTQYF. The CDR3 DNA is TGTGCCAGCAGCTCATACGGGAGGGGAGGAACAGATACGCAGTATTTT.

This clone was seen once. The chain combines TRBV2 with TRBJ2-5, with D maybe TRBD2 (6 bases). CDR1 and CDR2 from the germline V gene are SNHLY and FYNNEI. CDR3 length: 17 amino acids. V lost 4 bases and J lost 0, with 18 bases in between. The CDR3 is CASSGGPISGDQETQYF. CDR3 nucleotide sequence: TGTGCCAGCAGTGGAGGGCCAATTAGCGGAGACCAAGAGACCCAGTACTTC. Full variable domain (outside the CDR3, taken from reference TRBV2 and TRBJ2-5): EPEVTQTPSHQVTQMGQEVILRCVPISNHLYFYWYRQILGQKVEFLVSFYNNEISEKSEIFDDQFSVERPDGSNFTLKIRSTKLEDSAMYFCASSGGPISGDQETQYFGPGTRLLVL.

This CDR3 is CASTDGQRGTDTQYF. The CDR3 region has the DNA TGTGCCAGCACCGACGGGCAGCGGGGCACAGATACGCAGTATTTT. J is TRBJ2-3 and V is TRBV6-5, with D maybe TRBD2 (6 bases). The V and J ends lost 7 bases and 1 base respectively, with 15 bases between them. Germline loops: CDR1 MNHEY, CDR2 SVGAGI. The CDR3 extends over 15 amino acids.

This clone showed up just once. The chain is built from TRBV6-9 and TRBJ1-3, with 10 bases matching TRBD1. Per germline, CDR1 MNHGY and CDR2 SVAAGI. Germline trimming cut 2 bases from V and 4 bases from J; bases unmatched to any gene: 8. CDR3 size: 17 residues. CDR3 loop: CASSYLIPTGGGNTIYF. CDR3 DNA: TGTGCCAGCAGTTATCTAATTCCGACAGGGGGCGGAAACACCATATATTTT.

This clone was detected a few times. The chain carries TRBV5-4 and TRBJ1-1; D ambiguous. The V end was cut by 4 bases, the J end by 1 base, with 8 bases between. Germline V gene data show CDR1 as SGHNT and CDR2 as YYREEE (reference sequence). The CDR3 extends over 13 amino acids. The CDR3 coding sequence is TGTGCCAGCAGCGCGCGCGCGAACACTGAAGCTTTCTTT. It translates to CASSARANTEAFF.

V gene TRBV2 combines with J gene TRBJ1-1; TRBD1 matches at 7 bases. Germline loops: CDR1 SNHLY, CDR2 FYNNEI. This CDR3 region has 15 residues. V lost 7 bases to trimming and J lost 1 base; unmatched junction nucleotides: 9. The CDR3 spells CASTSEQGTNTEAFF. For the CDR3, the DNA is TGTGCCAGCACTTCGGAACAGGGGACGAACACTGAAGCTTTCTTT.

The chain carries TRBV6-5 and TRBJ1-5; D gene uncertain. This CDR3 contains 13 residues. Per germline, CDR1 MNHEY and CDR2 SVGAGI. The ends were cut back, 7 bases at V and 7 bases at J, with 14 bases in the middle. Here the CDR3 DNA reads TGTGCCAGCACTGTTAGGTTGGAGCAGCCCCAGCATTTT. The encoded protein is CASTVRLEQPQHF.